This TCR beta chain was found in a study of vaccination and CD4 T cells after COVID-19. As to treatment: approximately nine-day PBMC culture with coronavirus spike peptide pools or control peptides (ViraFEST assay). The germline V gene has CDR1 DFQATT and CDR2 SNEGSKA (reference sequence). This CDR3 spans 12 amino acids. V gave up 4 bases and J gave up 4 bases, with 11 bases separating them. As for this clonotype: Its antigen is unidentified.

An Oncomine TCR Beta short-read assay was used to sequence the DNA from cultured CD4+ T cells. TCRdb recomputed calls from the PCR reads with MiXCR, one row per CDR3 protein. The sample has fewer than 25,000 distinct CDR3 sequences; 35% to 55% are singletons. This sequence originates from a human donor who had recovered from COVID-19. The chain is built from TRBV20-1 and TRBJ2-7, with TRBD1 as a possible D gene (6 bases). Sequenced sample: CD4+ T cells from blood, cultured in vitro. The CDR3 is CSATFQGYEQYF. CDR3 DNA: TGCAGTGCTACCTTTCAGGGGTACGAGCAGTACTTC.